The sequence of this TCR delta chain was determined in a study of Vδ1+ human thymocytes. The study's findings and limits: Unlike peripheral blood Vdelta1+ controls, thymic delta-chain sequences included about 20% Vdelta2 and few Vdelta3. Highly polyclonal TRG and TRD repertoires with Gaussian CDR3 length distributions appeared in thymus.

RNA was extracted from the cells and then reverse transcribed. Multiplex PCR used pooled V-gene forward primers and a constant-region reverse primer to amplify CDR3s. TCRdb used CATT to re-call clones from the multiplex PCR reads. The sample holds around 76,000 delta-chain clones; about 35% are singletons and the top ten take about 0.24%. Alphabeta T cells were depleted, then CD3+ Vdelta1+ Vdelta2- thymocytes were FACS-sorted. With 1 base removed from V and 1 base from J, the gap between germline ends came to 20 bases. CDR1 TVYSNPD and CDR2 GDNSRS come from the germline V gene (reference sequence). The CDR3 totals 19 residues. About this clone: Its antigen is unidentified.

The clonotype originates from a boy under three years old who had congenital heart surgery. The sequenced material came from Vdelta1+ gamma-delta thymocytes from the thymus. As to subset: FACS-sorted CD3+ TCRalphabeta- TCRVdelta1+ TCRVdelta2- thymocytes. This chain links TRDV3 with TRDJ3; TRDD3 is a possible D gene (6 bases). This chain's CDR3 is CAFIGRLQGMSWDTRQMFF. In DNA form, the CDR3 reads TGTGCCTTTATTGGTCGCCTACAGGGGATGTCCTGGGACACCCGACAGATGTTTTTC.